The entry below gives a single T cell receptor beta chain sequence along with its context. The germline CDR1 and CDR2 sequences are LGHDT and YNNKEL (reference sequence). Trimming removed 4 bases from V and 6 bases from J, with 19 bases in between. This CDR3 contains 15 residues. Per the original methods: The assay estimated nucleated cells by amplifying reference gene primers. Here immunoSEQ multiplex PCR was the method, and the copy in TCRdb shows in-frame clones only, minus some. V and J calls and clone size come straight from that table; D and trimming were deduced from the DNA. This table has about 81,000 clones, 90% to 95% appearing once. This sample stems from a study of blood T cell repertoires in COVID-19.

This chain joins TRBV3-1 (or the pseudogene TRBV3-2) and TRBJ2-7; TRBD2 is a possible D gene (7 bases). This clonotype was obtained from a woman aged 45-59 years in a cohort sampled during active COVID-19. What was sequenced was peripheral blood. The CDR3 sequence is CASSPLGRGGGEQYF. CDR3 in DNA: TGTGCCAGCAGCCCCCTAGGGAGAGGGGGGGGCGAGCAGTACTTC.